This T cell receptor beta chain comes out of a study of T-cell memory formation after mild COVID-19. This clonotype was detected ten times or more. CDR1 DFQATT and CDR2 SNEGSKA come from the germline V gene (reference sequence). The V end lost 2 bases, the J end lost 4 bases, and 11 bases lay between the germline ends. The CDR3 is 13 amino acids. TCRdb re-analysed the 5' RACE reads in MiXCR, keeping a single row per CDR3 protein. This table holds about 140,000 distinct CDR3 sequences, 6% to 7% found once. The receptor was isolated from an adult woman who had mild COVID-19 (a few samples of this study predate the infection). Cell type and time point are not known. Sequenced: PBMCs or a T cell subset sorted from them (not recorded which). The rearrangement uses TRBV20-1 and TRBJ1-1, with D possibly being TRBD1 (5 bases). CDR3 coding DNA: TGCAGTGCTAGATATGGGGGTGCCACTGAAGCTTTCTTT. It is translated as CSARYGGATEAFF.